This TCR beta chain derives from a study of CD8 T cells in Susac syndrome. On the study more broadly: Treatment status at blood draw for the Susac syndrome patients was therapy-naive, corticosteroids, or intravenous immunoglobulin alone. Study outcomes and limitations: Only a relatively small number of individuals were included in the TCR sequencing and HLA analysis.

The authors reverse transcribed roughly 0.5 to 1 ug RNA with random hexamers. TCRdb re-called the immunoSEQ multiplex PCR reads with MiXCR, one entry per CDR3 protein. The data contain hundreds of thousands of distinct CDR3 sequences, about 94% of them seen just once; the ten biggest clones take up approximately 0.15%. Details on this clonotype: As yet, its antigen is unknown.

Looked up from germline, CDR1 is GTSNPN and CDR2 is SVGIG (reference sequence). The CDR3 contains 14 residues. Losses at the gene ends were 2 bases for V and 4 bases for J; bases not matched to a gene: 2. This chain uses TRBV30 with TRBJ2-6, with 7 positions matching TRBD1. The specimen was CD4+ T cells from PBMCs. The receptor's source is a human donor with Susac syndrome. The CDR3 reads CAWSTGEGANVLTF. For the CDR3, the DNA is TGTGCCTGGAGTACAGGGGAAGGGGCCAACGTCCTGACTTTC.